The sequence of this TCR beta chain was determined in a study of blood T cell repertoires in COVID-19. Study summary: The United States, Italy and Spain provided the acute and convalescent COVID-19 samples.

The V end lost 4 bases, the J end lost 7 bases, and 11 bases lay between the germline ends. The length of the CDR3 is 13 residues. The germline CDR1 and CDR2 sequences are MGHDK and SYGVNS. As originally analysed: Estimates of nucleated cell counts were drawn from the amplification of reference gene primers. Assay used: immunoSEQ multiplex PCR; TCRdb lists only in-frame clones, some missing. Clonal size and the V and J genes are those of that table, whereas D and trimming came from the DNA. Of about 170,000 clones in the sample, just over 90% are singletons; the top ten hold around 5%. The chain is built from TRBV25-1 and TRBJ1-5; D may be TRBD1 (6 bases). The TCR was taken from a man younger than 35 with COVID-19, enrolled during active disease. Sequencing used peripheral blood. The DNA of the CDR3 is TGTGCCAGCAGTGTGGCAGGGGAACAGCCCCAGCATTTT. It translates to CASSVAGEQPQHF.